The entry below describes one T cell receptor (beta chain). Its specificity is unknown. The sample comes from a study of cytomegalovirus exposure and HLA in healthy donors. The PCR was carried out with 60 Vbeta primers and 13 Jbeta primers. TCRdb keeps only in-frame clones here, not all; method: immunoSEQ multiplex PCR. The sample lists about 100,000 clones; over 70% were seen once. Study results and limitations: Immune exposure information comprised only CMV serostatus. Sequencing likely generated an artifact that appeared as a cluster of highly shared sequence variants.

This CDR3 is built from 13 residues. Germline V lookup: CDR1 SGHRS, CDR2 YFSETQ. V lost 4 bases and J lost 1; bases outside the gene matches: 2. This sequence originates from a man between 25 and 39 years old in good health and CMV-seronegative. The chain recombines TRBV5-1 with TRBJ2-7, with 7 bases aligning to TRBD1. The material sequenced was PBMCs. CDR3 bases: TGCGCCAGCAGCCCGGACAGGTCCTACGAGCAGTACTTC. Its protein product is CASSPDRSYEQYF.